Below, one T cell receptor (beta chain) is given with its context. The antigen remains undetermined. The source of the sample is a study of T cell responses to AZD1222 COVID-19 vaccine. Overall study findings and caveats: Recipients of AZD1222 seropositive at baseline numbered only 6 or 7. Among vaccine-associated CD4 TCRs, coverage spanned spike, with dominance at 160-218 and 743-854. Spike-specific TCRs gained breadth and depth after people received two AZD1222 doses.

Method: immunoSEQ multiplex PCR; TCRdb's copy keeps in-frame clones and lacks some. Among approximately 130,000 clones listed, roughly 85% were seen once. The germline gives CDR1 SGHTA, CDR2 FQGTGA. This CDR3 region has 16 residues. After removal of 3 bases from V and 6 bases from J, the junction contained 8 bases not matched to a gene. The source material was peripheral blood, sampled 28 days after the second dose of the MenACWY control vaccine. The chain recombines TRBV7-3 with TRBJ2-1; 10 bases agree with TRBD2. The clonotype comes from an adult who received the MenACWY meningococcal vaccine as a control. This chain's CDR3 is CASSFTAGGPVNEQFF. DNA for the CDR3: TGTGCCAGCAGCTTTACAGCGGGAGGGCCGGTCAATGAGCAGTTCTTC. The entire variable domain, with the rest obtained from reference TRBV7-3 and TRBJ2-1, is as follows: GAGVSQTPSNKVTEKGKYVELRCDPISGHTALYWYRQSLGQGPEFLIYFQGTGAADDSGLPNDRFFAVRPEGSVSTLKIQRTERGDSAVYLCASSFTAGGPVNEQFFGPGTRLTVL.